This T cell receptor (beta chain) was obtained from a study of T cell responses to AZD1222 COVID-19 vaccine. In the case of this clone: What it binds is not known.

The CDR3 is made up of 15 amino acids. Germline V gene data show CDR1 as LNHDA and CDR2 as SQIVND (reference sequence). V lost 4 bases and J 5 bases, leaving 17 bases between the germline ends. Study-wide results and caveats: Spike-specific TCR depth and breadth grew after two AZD1222 doses.

Assay: immunoSEQ multiplex PCR; the TCRdb copy retains only in-frame clones and omits some. The sample gives under 150,000 clones, approximately 91% of which show up once; more than 1.5% is in the top ten. The J gene is TRBJ1-2, the V gene TRBV19, with a possible D match to TRBD1 (6 bases). The sequenced sample was peripheral blood, obtained 28 days after the second AZD1222 dose. The TCR was taken from an adult who received the AZD1222 COVID-19 vaccine. In nucleotides, the CDR3 is TGTGCCAGTAGTACCCCTCTGACAGGAAGGTATGGCTACACCTTC. Translated: CASSTPLTGRYGYTF.